Each of the 18 T cell receptor beta chains below was sequenced from the same sample in a study of blood T cell repertoires in COVID-19. The assay was immunoSEQ multiplex PCR, and TCRdb's table has in-frame clones only and misses some. The data show 95,000 to 120,000 clones, with roughly four fifths seen just once and 4% to 5% held by the top ten. The sequencing input was peripheral blood. These receptors all come from an older woman with acute or convalescent COVID-19.

V is TRBV28 and J is TRBJ1-4, with a tentative D call TRBD1 (6 bases). V lost 6 bases to trimming and J lost 6 bases, with 20 bases between them. This CDR3 comprises 16 residues. Per germline, CDR1 MDHEN and CDR2 SYDVKM. CDR3 region: CASSFGSTGTHEKLFF. In DNA, the CDR3 is TGTGCCAGCAGCTTTGGTTCGACAGGTACCCATGAAAAACTGTTTTTT.

This chain connects TRBV10-3 to TRBJ2-2; a weak D match, TRBD1 (6 bases). The CDR3 is 16 amino acids. V was pared by 0 bases and J by 7 bases, with 15 bases between. CDR1 and CDR2 from the germline V gene are ENHRY and SYGVKD. This chain's CDR3 is CAISESSSWGHGELFF. CDR3 coding DNA: TGTGCCATCAGTGAGTCCTCTTCGTGGGGGCACGGGGAGCTGTTTTTT.

In its sample, this clone was seen a few times. The V gene is TRBV29-1, the J gene TRBJ2-5; D is unclear. This CDR3 contains 12 residues. Germline V gene lookup returns CDR1 SQVTM and CDR2 ANQGSEA. Trimming took 4 bases from V and 1 from J, leaving 7 bases between them. The CDR3 is CSVGVGQETQYF. CDR3 coding DNA: TGCAGCGTTGGTGTCGGCCAAGAGACCCAGTACTTC.

The chain links TRBV9 to TRBJ1-4; no firm D call. The germline V and J ends were trimmed by 4 bases and 12 bases, with 19 bases remaining between them. The CDR3 consists of 14 residues. From germline, CDR1 is SGDLS and CDR2 YYNGEE. The CDR3 DNA sequence: TGTGCCAGCAGCCTCCGGGAGCCAACTGAGGAACTGTTTTTT. It encodes CASSLREPTEELFF.

CDR3 sequence reads: CASSLSAGGVSDTQYF. CDR3 DNA: TGTGCCAGCAGCTTATCGGCGGGAGGAGTATCAGATACGCAGTATTTT. The chain couples TRBV7-3 to TRBJ2-3; the match to TRBD2 covers 8 bases. V shed 2 bases, J shed 4 bases, and the junction held 8 bases outside the gene matches. Germline lookup yields CDR1 SGHTA and CDR2 FQGTGA. This CDR3 has 16 amino acids.

This chain uses TRBV29-1 with TRBJ1-2; no reliable D call. The length of the CDR3 is 10 residues. Trimming took 6 bases from V and 4 from J, leaving 6 bases between them. Germline V lookup: CDR1 SQVTM, CDR2 ANQGSEA. CDR3: CSVPGYGYTF. CDR3 coding DNA: TGCAGCGTCCCAGGCTATGGCTACACCTTC.

The chain recombines TRBV18 with TRBJ1-1, with 9 bases aligning to TRBD1. The V gene's germline CDR1 is KGHSH and CDR2 LQKENI. J lost 5 bases, V lost 0 bases, and 4 bases had no gene match. This CDR3 has 15 amino acids. DNA for the CDR3: TGTGCCAGCTCACCACCCGGGACAGGGAAAACTGAAGCTTTCTTT. Protein product: CASSPPGTGKTEAFF.

The chain employs TRBV7-9 and TRBJ2-1; TRBD2 agrees at 14 bases. This CDR3 is built from 16 residues. Germline loops: CDR1 SEHNR, CDR2 FQNEAQ (reference sequence). V shed 5 bases, J shed 9 bases, and the junction held 9 bases outside the gene matches. CDR3 residues: CASSMPGLAGEGEQFF. In nucleotides, the CDR3 is TGTGCCAGCAGCATGCCGGGACTAGCGGGAGAGGGTGAGCAGTTCTTC.

The gene calls are TRBV18 and TRBJ1-6, with 8 bases matching TRBD1. CDR1 and CDR2 (germline): KGHSH, LQKENI. The J segment lost 16 bases and the V segment lost 3 bases, leaving 20 bases of the junction unmatched. The CDR3 loop spans 17 amino acids. CDR3: CASSPQGPGGILYELHF. The CDR3 DNA reads as TGTGCCAGCTCACCTCAAGGACCAGGGGGCATACTTTACGAACTCCACTTT.

This clone has a single count. The chain uses TRBV6-6 and TRBJ2-7; 10 nucleotides agree with TRBD1. CDR3 size: 15 residues. Trimming cost V 4 bases and J 0 bases; bases outside gene matches: 3. The germline V gene has CDR1 MNHNY and CDR2 SVGAGI (reference sequence). CDR3 loop: CASSWGQGSSYEQYV. The CDR3 DNA reads TGTGCCAGCAGTTGGGGACAGGGGAGCTCCTACGAGCAGTACGTC.

This chain links TRBV3-1 (or the pseudogene TRBV3-2) with TRBJ1-6; tentative D call: TRBD1 (5 bases). This CDR3 has 16 residues. Per germline, CDR1 LGHDT and CDR2 YNNKEL (reference sequence). V was shortened by 4 bases and J by 8 bases, with 18 bases between the two germline ends. The CDR3 sequence: CASSLRAGRRDSPLHF. For the CDR3, the DNA is TGTGCCAGCAGCCTCCGGGCAGGGCGGCGAGATTCACCCCTCCACTTT.

The genes are TRBV5-1 and TRBJ2-2, with TRBD2 identical over 12 bases. This CDR3 region has 16 residues. V shed 0 bases and J 7 bases; nucleotides not matched to a gene: 4. The germline V gene encodes CDR1 SGHRS and CDR2 YFSETQ. The CDR3 here is CASSLGLAGAVGELFF. The DNA of the CDR3 is TGCGCCAGCAGCTTGGGACTAGCGGGAGCGGTCGGGGAGCTGTTTTTT.

The chain recombines TRBV28 with TRBJ2-7, with 9 bases lining up with TRBD2. CDR1 is MDHEN, CDR2 SYDVKM, per germline. Trimming at V came to 6 bases and at J to 10 bases, leaving 13 bases not matched to a gene. CDR3 length equals 14 residues. The CDR3 loop reads CASSSRSGSPIQYF. In DNA, the CDR3 is TGTGCCAGCAGCTCCCGTAGCGGGAGTCCTATCCAGTACTTC.

The chain carries TRBV28 and TRBJ1-2; TRBD1 is a possible D gene (6 bases). The CDR3 totals 19 residues. Trimming took 7 bases from V and 2 from J, leaving 29 bases between them. Germline values: CDR1 MDHEN, CDR2 SYDVKM. In DNA, the CDR3 is TGTGCCAGCACTAGTGCCGGGACACCCCGTGACCAAGACAACTATGGCTACACCTTC. Protein product: CASTSAGTPRDQDNYGYTF.

V usage is TRBV28 and J usage is TRBJ2-7, with 7 bases lining up with TRBD2. There are 14 residues in the CDR3. Germline trimming cut 6 bases from V and 2 bases from J; bases unmatched to any gene: 7. Germline CDR1 is MDHEN and CDR2 is SYDVKM. CDR3 sequence: CASSSRTSPYEQYV. CDR3 sequence (DNA): TGTGCCAGCAGCTCCCGGACTAGTCCCTACGAGCAGTACGTC.

This sequence joins TRBV10-3 and TRBJ1-2; TRBD1 agrees at 9 bases. V lost 4 bases, J lost 8 bases, and 5 bases stayed unmatched. CDR3 length: 13 amino acids. Germline CDR1 and CDR2: ENHRY and SYGVKD. The DNA for the CDR3 is TGTGCCATCAGTGCACAGGGGGCTATGGGCTACACCTTC. This gives the protein CAISAQGAMGYTF.

Only one count was recorded for this clone. CDR3 region: CASRRGETQYF. The CDR3 region has the DNA TGTGCCAGCCGCAGGGGGGAGACCCAGTACTTC. The chain employs TRBV6-5 and TRBJ2-5; 7 positions match TRBD1. This CDR3 has 11 amino acids. V lost 8 bases and J lost 5; bases outside the gene matches: 2. Germline V gene sequence: CDR1 MNHEY, CDR2 SVGAGI.

About this clone itself: This CDR3 fails to terminate in the conserved phenylalanine or tryptophan, so it likely reflects a read error. It is unclear where the CDR3 begins or ends on the DNA, so no DNA is shown, and the CDR3 is as TCRdb lists it. The gene calls are TRBV2 and TRBJ2-3; TRBD2, the D gene given by the table, was not confirmed from the DNA. The CDR3 is 11 residues long, counting both termini. The germline gives CDR1 SNHLY, CDR2 FYNNEI. The chain's CDR3 is CANSASGPIFL.